A single sample is the source of the 23 T cell receptor beta chains below, sequenced in a study of blood T cell repertoires in COVID-19 (TCRdb year 2020). Library method: the immunoSEQ multiplex PCR assay. The immuneACCESS repertoire file appears here via TCRdb, limited to in-frame rearrangements. These files lack a portion of the clones; in checked studies, under half of the deficit traces to unresolved V genes, and the cause of the others is not known. The sample table lists 130,000 to 150,000 clones, 85% to 90% of them with a count of one. 2% to 2.5% of the sample belongs to the ten largest clones. Source material: peripheral blood. These receptors were obtained from a human donor in a cohort sampled during active COVID-19.

The rearrangement uses TRBV5-1 and TRBJ1-4; 7 nucleotides agree with TRBD1. In germline, CDR1 is SGHRS, CDR2 YFSETQ. V gave up 2 bases and J gave up 7 bases; unmatched junction bases: 8. The CDR3 spans 15 residues. In DNA form, the CDR3 reads TGCGCCAGCAGCTTCGAGGGGGCGCGGGGTGAAAAACTGTTTTTT. Protein: CASSFEGARGEKLFF. Full variable domain (missing parts from reference TRBV5-1 and TRBJ1-4): KAGVTQTPRYLIKTRGQQVTLSCSPISGHRSVSWYQQTPGQGLQFLFEYFSETQRNKGNFPGRFSGRQFSNSRSEMNVSTLELGDSALYLCASSFEGARGEKLFFGSGTQLSVL.

Turning to this clone: The same CDR3 arises from other DNA sequences in this sample as well. The chain is built from TRBV19 and TRBJ2-1; 9 nucleotides agree with TRBD2. Germline assignment: CDR1 LNHDA and CDR2 SQIVND (reference sequence). The CDR3 covers 15 residues. The V and J ends lost 6 bases and 0 bases, in that order; junction bases with no gene match: 3. The CDR3 bases are TGTGCCAGTAGGACTAGCGGTCCCTCCTACAATGAGCAGTTCTTC. This codes for CASRTSGPSYNEQFF. The full variable domain, with the rest looked up from reference TRBV19 and TRBJ2-1, is DGGITQSPKYLFRKEGQNVTLSCEQNLNHDAMYWYRQDPGQGLRLIYYSQIVNDFQKGDIAEGYSVSREKKESFPLTVTSAQKNPTAFYLCASRTSGPSYNEQFFGPGTRLTVL.

The chain is built from TRBV14 and TRBJ2-7; no clear D. CDR1 is SGHDN, CDR2 FVKESK, per germline. The germline V and J ends were trimmed by 4 bases and 1 base, with 14 bases remaining between them. This CDR3 is built from 15 residues. CDR3 protein: CASSPQPGASYEQYF. The CDR3 DNA reads TGTGCCAGCAGCCCACAGCCAGGTGCATCCTACGAGCAGTACTTC.

CDR3 DNA: TGTGCCAGCAGCTTAGCCCCCCCCGGAGATACGCAGTATTTT. It yields the protein CASSLAPPGDTQYF. The chain is built from TRBV7-2 and TRBJ2-3; D is unclear. Trimming cost V 0 bases and J 5 bases, with 9 bases left between them. The CDR3 is made up of 14 amino acids. Germline lookup yields CDR1 SGHTA and CDR2 FQGNSA.

J is TRBJ2-7 and V is TRBV7-9, with D maybe TRBD1 (5 bases). Germline V gene data show CDR1 as SEHNR and CDR2 as FQNEAQ (reference sequence). This CDR3 has 12 amino acids. Trimming took off 4 bases at V and 2 bases at J, with 6 bases between the two ends. The DNA of the CDR3 is TGTGCCAGCAGCTCCAGGGCCTACGAGCAGTACTTC. Its translation: CASSSRAYEQYF.

This chain links TRBV6-4 with TRBJ1-3; weak D call: TRBD1 (6 bases). The CDR3 sequence is 16 residues long. Germline-derived CDR1 and CDR2 are MRHNA and SNTAGT. V lost 3 bases and J lost 0, with 12 bases in between. The CDR3 reads CASSEGRGHSGNTIYF. The CDR3 nucleotides are TGTGCCAGCAGTGAAGGCAGGGGCCACTCTGGAAACACCATATATTTT.

The chain uses TRBV7-2 and TRBJ2-3, with 7 nucleotides matching TRBD1. Germline V gene lookup returns CDR1 SGHTA and CDR2 FQGNSA. The CDR3 contains 17 residues. After removal of 1 base from V and 2 bases from J, the junction contained 9 bases not matched to a gene. This CDR3 reads CASSLGGQVPSTDTQYF. The CDR3 nucleotides are TGTGCCAGCAGCTTAGGCGGACAGGTCCCTTCCACAGATACGCAGTATTTT. Using reference TRBV7-2 and TRBJ2-3 for the parts outside the CDR3, the full variable domain is GAGVSQSPSNKVTEKGKDVELRCDPISGHTALYWYRQSLGQGLEFLIYFQGNSAPDKSGLPSDRFSAERTGGSVSTLTIQRTQQEDSAVYLCASSLGGQVPSTDTQYFGPGTRLTVL.

This clone appeared a single time. The V and J genes are TRBV11-2 and TRBJ2-2, with 10 bases identical to TRBD1. This CDR3 contains 16 residues. The trim removed 3 bases at V and 4 bases at J, leaving 5 bases unmatched. CDR1 and CDR2 from the germline V gene are SGHAT and FQNNGV. As DNA, the CDR3 is TGTGCCAGCAGCTTCCCGGGACAGGGGAGCACCGGGGAGCTGTTTTTT. Its translation: CASSFPGQGSTGELFF.

The chain combines TRBV19 with TRBJ1-4, with 7 bases lining up with TRBD1. V lost 5 bases and J lost 4; bases outside the gene matches: 10. This CDR3 is 16 amino acids long. The germline gives CDR1 LNHDA, CDR2 SQIVND (reference sequence). The CDR3 reads CASSPLRDRGNEKLFF. CDR3 nucleotide sequence: TGTGCCAGTAGTCCACTTCGGGACAGAGGTAATGAAAAACTGTTTTTT.

CDR3 bases: TGTGCCATCAGTGACGTGGCAGGCTACGAGCAGTACTTC. Its protein is CAISDVAGYEQYF. The V and J genes are TRBV10-3 and TRBJ2-7; D is uncertain. The ends were cut back, 3 bases at V and 3 bases at J, with 9 bases in the middle. The CDR3 loop spans 13 amino acids. CDR1 and CDR2 from the germline V gene are ENHRY and SYGVKD.

This clone was observed once. This rearrangement joins TRBV19 to TRBJ2-5; 12 positions agree with TRBD2. Germline V gene lookup returns CDR1 LNHDA and CDR2 SQIVND (reference sequence). Germline trimming cut 2 bases from V and 2 bases from J; bases unmatched to any gene: 6. The CDR3 consists of 17 residues. The CDR3 protein is CASSIRGGLAGQETQYF. As DNA, the CDR3 is TGTGCCAGTAGTATAAGGGGCGGACTAGCGGGACAAGAGACCCAGTACTTC.

The chain employs TRBV12-3 or TRBV12-4 and TRBJ1-3; 8 bases line up with TRBD1. The V segment lost 10 bases and the J segment 4 bases; nucleotides outside the gene matches: 6. This CDR3 is 13 amino acids long. CDR3 loop: CATDPGGGNTIYF. In nucleotides, the CDR3 is TGTGCCACCGATCCAGGGGGCGGAAACACCATATATTTT.

J is TRBJ2-3 and V is TRBV7-2; maybe TRBD1 (6 bases). The V gene's germline CDR1 is SGHTA and CDR2 FQGNSA. V was cut by 5 bases and J by 5 bases, with 14 bases left in between. The CDR3 consists of 14 residues. CDR3 region: CASSRQRQVDTQYF. CDR3 bases: TGTGCCAGCAGCCGCCAACGACAGGTAGATACGCAGTATTTT.

This chain joins TRBV19 and TRBJ2-1; perhaps TRBD2 as D (7 bases). CDR3 length equals 15 residues. Per germline, CDR1 LNHDA and CDR2 SQIVND (reference sequence). Trimming removed 6 bases from V and 3 bases from J, with 15 bases in between. Here the CDR3 DNA reads TGTGCCAGTAGCGATGGGGGGGCGTACTACAATGAGCAGTTCTTC. It is translated as CASSDGGAYYNEQFF.

The chain uses TRBV18 and TRBJ2-7, with 13 bases matching TRBD2. V dropped 6 bases and J dropped 2; count of bases not matched to a gene: 7. The CDR3 runs to 16 residues. Germline V lookup: CDR1 KGHSH, CDR2 LQKENI. CDR3 sequence: CASSPKGLAGTYEQYF. CDR3 sequence (DNA): TGTGCCAGCTCTCCTAAGGGACTAGCGGGAACCTACGAGCAGTACTTC.

This chain links TRBV4-3 with TRBJ2-7, with D possibly being TRBD2 (6 bases). The CDR3 totals 15 residues. CDR1 and CDR2 (germline): LGHNA, YSLEER. Trimming removed 1 base from V and 4 bases from J, with 14 bases in between. The CDR3 sequence: CASSQGPGVQYEQYF. For the CDR3, the DNA is TGCGCCAGCAGCCAAGGGCCGGGAGTACAATACGAGCAGTACTTC.

V and J are TRBV18 and TRBJ1-5; 7 nucleotides line up with TRBD1. Germline V lookup: CDR1 KGHSH, CDR2 LQKENI. This CDR3 comprises 18 residues. J gave up 0 bases and V 5 bases, and 13 bases lay outside the gene matches. The DNA of the CDR3 is TGTGCCAGCTCATCGACAGGGTCGGATCAGGGTAGCAATCAGCCCCAGCATTTT. Protein: CASSSTGSDQGSNQPQHF.

The gene calls are TRBV30 and TRBJ1-1; D unresolved. This CDR3 contains 13 residues. The germline gives CDR1 GTSNPN, CDR2 SVGIG (reference sequence). The V end was cut by 0 bases, the J end by 5 bases, with 10 bases between. CDR3 nucleotides: TGTGCCTGGAGTGTTCTGACGGAGACTGAAGCTTTCTTT. This translates into CAWSVLTETEAFF.

J is TRBJ2-6 and V is TRBV6-2 or TRBV6-3, with 9 bases fitting TRBD1. CDR3 length: 20 amino acids. The trim removed 5 bases at V and 2 bases at J, leaving 16 bases unmatched. Germline V gene lookup returns CDR1 MNHEY and CDR2 SVGEGT. This chain's CDR3 is CASSEWGTGGVLAGANVLTF. CDR3 bases: TGTGCCAGCAGTGAGTGGGGAACAGGGGGCGTCTTGGCTGGGGCCAACGTCCTGACTTTC.

The chain has TRBV4-2 and TRBJ1-2; 8 bases line up with TRBD1. The CDR3 has 17 amino acids. Trimming took 4 bases from V and 10 from J; bases not matched to a gene: 20. Germline values: CDR1 LGHNA, CDR2 YNFKEQ. The CDR3 spells CASSPGTGDVPSIIYTF. CDR3 coding DNA: TGTGCCAGCAGCCCCGGGACAGGCGACGTCCCCTCTATTATCTACACCTTC.

The rearrangement links TRBV4-3 to TRBJ2-3; 9 nucleotides line up with TRBD2. Germline V gene sequence: CDR1 LGHNA, CDR2 YSLEER. The CDR3 spans 17 residues. Losses at the gene ends were 4 bases for V and 5 bases for J; bases not matched to a gene: 13. CDR3 residues: CASSPGASGAGGDTQYF. The CDR3 region has the DNA TGCGCCAGCAGCCCGGGGGCTAGCGGGGCTGGAGGAGATACGCAGTATTTT.

The CDR3 region has the DNA TGTGCCAGCAGTTTAAGACGAAGGCTGACTGATACGCAGTATTTT. It specifies CASSLRRRLTDTQYF. The gene calls are TRBV28 and TRBJ2-3, with unresolved D. With 2 bases removed from V and 6 bases from J, the gap between germline ends came to 15 bases. The germline CDR1 and CDR2 sequences are MDHEN and SYDVKM. The CDR3 has 15 amino acids.

V and J are TRBV24-1 and TRBJ2-2; 9 bases are a match to TRBD2. Per germline, CDR1 KGHDR and CDR2 SFDVKD. Trimming removed 7 bases from V and 7 bases from J; junction bases left unmatched: 9. The CDR3 consists of 15 residues. CDR3 sequence: CATSESGRKGGELFF. The CDR3 DNA reads as TGTGCCACCAGCGAGAGCGGGAGGAAGGGCGGGGAGCTGTTTTTT.